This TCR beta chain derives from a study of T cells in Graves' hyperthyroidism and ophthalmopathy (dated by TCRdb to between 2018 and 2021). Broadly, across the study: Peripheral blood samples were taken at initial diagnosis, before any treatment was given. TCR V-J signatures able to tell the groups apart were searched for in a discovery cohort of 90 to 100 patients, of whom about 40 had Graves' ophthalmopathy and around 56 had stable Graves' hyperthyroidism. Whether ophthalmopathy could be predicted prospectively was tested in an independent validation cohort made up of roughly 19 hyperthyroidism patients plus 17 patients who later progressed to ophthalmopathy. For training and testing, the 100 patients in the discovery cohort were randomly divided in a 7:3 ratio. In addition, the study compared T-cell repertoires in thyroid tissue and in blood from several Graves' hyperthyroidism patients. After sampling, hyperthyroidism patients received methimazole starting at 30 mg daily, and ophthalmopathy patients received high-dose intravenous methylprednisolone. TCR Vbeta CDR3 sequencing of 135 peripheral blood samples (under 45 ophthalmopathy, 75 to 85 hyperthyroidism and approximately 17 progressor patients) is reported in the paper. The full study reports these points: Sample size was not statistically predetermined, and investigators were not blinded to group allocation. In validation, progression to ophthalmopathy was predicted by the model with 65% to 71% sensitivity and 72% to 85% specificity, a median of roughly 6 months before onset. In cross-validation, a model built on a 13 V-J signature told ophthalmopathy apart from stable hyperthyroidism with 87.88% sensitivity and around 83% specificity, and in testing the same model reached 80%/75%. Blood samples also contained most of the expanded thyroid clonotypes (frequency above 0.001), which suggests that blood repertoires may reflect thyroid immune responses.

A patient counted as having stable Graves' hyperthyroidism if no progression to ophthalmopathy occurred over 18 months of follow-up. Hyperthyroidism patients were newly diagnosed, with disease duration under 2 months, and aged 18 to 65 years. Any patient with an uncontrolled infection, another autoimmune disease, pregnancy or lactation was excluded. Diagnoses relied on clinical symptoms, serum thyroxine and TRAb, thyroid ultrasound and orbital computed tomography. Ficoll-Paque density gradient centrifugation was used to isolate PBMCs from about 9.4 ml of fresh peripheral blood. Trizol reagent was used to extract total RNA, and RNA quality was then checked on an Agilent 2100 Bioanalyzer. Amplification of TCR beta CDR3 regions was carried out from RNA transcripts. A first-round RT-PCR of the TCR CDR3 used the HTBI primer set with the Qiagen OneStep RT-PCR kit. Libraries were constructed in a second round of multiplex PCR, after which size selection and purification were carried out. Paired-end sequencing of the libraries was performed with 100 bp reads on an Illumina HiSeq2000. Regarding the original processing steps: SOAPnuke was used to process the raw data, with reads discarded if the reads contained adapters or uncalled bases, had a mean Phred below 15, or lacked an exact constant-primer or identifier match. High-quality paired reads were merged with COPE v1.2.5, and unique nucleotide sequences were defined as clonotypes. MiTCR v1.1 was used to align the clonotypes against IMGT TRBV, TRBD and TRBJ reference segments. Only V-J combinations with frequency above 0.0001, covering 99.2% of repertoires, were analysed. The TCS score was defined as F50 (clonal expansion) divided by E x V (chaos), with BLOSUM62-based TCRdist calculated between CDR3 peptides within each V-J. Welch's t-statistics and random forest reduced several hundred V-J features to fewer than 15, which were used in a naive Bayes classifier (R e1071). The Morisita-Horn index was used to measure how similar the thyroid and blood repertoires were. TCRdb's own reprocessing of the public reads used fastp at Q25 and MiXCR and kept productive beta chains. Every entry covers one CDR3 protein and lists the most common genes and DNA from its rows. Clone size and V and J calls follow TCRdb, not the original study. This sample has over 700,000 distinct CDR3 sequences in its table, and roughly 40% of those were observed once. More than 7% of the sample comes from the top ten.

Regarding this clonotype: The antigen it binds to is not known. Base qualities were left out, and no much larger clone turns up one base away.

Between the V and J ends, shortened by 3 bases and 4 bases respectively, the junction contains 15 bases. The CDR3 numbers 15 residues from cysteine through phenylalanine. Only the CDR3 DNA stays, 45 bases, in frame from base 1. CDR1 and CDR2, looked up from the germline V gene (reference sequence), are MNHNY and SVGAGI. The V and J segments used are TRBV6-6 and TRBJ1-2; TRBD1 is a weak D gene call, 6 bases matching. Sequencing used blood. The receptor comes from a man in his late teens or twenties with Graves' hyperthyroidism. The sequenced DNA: TGTGCCAGCAGTTATGACGGACAGATTTTCTATGGCTACACCTTC. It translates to CASSYDGQIFYGYTF.